The rows below give T cell receptor beta chains drawn from one sample of a study of T cell clonotyping in hematopoietic cell transplantation. The table came from immunoSEQ multiplex PCR; TCRdb's copy has only in-frame clones and leaves some out. The sample lists 13,000 to 15,000 clones, less than 80% occurring once. Sequenced material: PBMCs. The receptor source for this set is a human donor who either received an allogeneic hematopoietic cell transplant for a myeloid malignancy or was a related donor (not recorded which). Some clones in this sample may be carry-over from other donors' samples. Both conserved end residues are part of each CDR3. The D gene is left open where the match is weak. Size is omitted from some rows. Given values are once, few, many or a class for expanded clones.

j_call clone_size d_call v_call cdr3_nt cdr3_aa
TRBJ2-2 NA NA TRBV9 TGTGCCAGTGGCGGGCGAGGGGGGGAGCTGTTTTTT CASGGRGGELFF
TRBJ2-7 NA TRBD1 TRBV6-1 TGTGCCAGCCGTGGACAGGAGAACTACGAGCAGTACTTC CASRGQENYEQYF
TRBJ1-1 NA NA TRBV1 TGCACCAGCAGCCAACCTGGACAGGGGGCGAACACTGAAGCTTTCTTT CTSSQPGQGANTEAFF
TRBJ2-7 NA TRBD2 TRBV7-2 TGTGCCAGCAACCCCTCGGCGGGAGGTGGCGAGCAGTACTTC CASNPSAGGGEQYF
TRBJ1-4 NA TRBD1 TRBV2 TGTGCCAGCAGCCCTAGGACAGGGGGCGGAAAACTGTTTTTT CASSPRTGGGKLFF
TRBJ1-2 NA TRBD1 TRBV30 TGTGCCTGGAGCCAAACGCAGGGGGCGCGGGGCTACACCTTC CAWSQTQGARGYTF
TRBJ1-2 few NA TRBV5-1 TGCGCCAGCAGCTTGAGGCCAGACGCTAACTATGGCTACACCTTC CASSLRPDANYGYTF
TRBJ2-3 NA TRBD1 TRBV11-2 TGTGCCAGCAGGATCCGGGACAGGGACACAGATACGCAGTATTTT CASRIRDRDTDTQYF
TRBJ2-7 NA TRBD1 TRBV7-9 TGTGCCAGCAGCCCTCCGGACAGGCCCCACGAGCAGTACTTC CASSPPDRPHEQYF
TRBJ2-1 NA NA TRBV10-3 TGTGCCATCAGTGTCCAGGGAACTGTGAATGAGCAGTTCTTC CAISVQGTVNEQFF
TRBJ1-2 NA NA TRBV7-9 TGTGCCAGCAGCCGACCCCAGGGCAACTATGGCTACACCTTC CASSRPQGNYGYTF
TRBJ2-2 NA NA TRBV2 TGTGCCAGCAGTGAAACTACAGGGAACACCGGGGAGCTGTTTTTT CASSETTGNTGELFF
TRBJ2-4 NA TRBD2 TRBV7-8 TGTGCCAGCAGCTGGGGGGATAGCGGGGCCAGCGACATTCAGTACTTC CASSWGDSGASDIQYF
TRBJ2-2 NA TRBD2 TRBV29-1 TGCAGCGTTGGTAGCTCCGGGACTAGCGGGGCCGAAACCGGGGAGCTGTTTTTT CSVGSSGTSGAETGELFF
TRBJ1-1 NA NA TRBV4-1 TGCGCCAGCAGCCAAGAGGGACAAAACACTGAAGCTTTCTTT CASSQEGQNTEAFF
TRBJ1-4 few NA TRBV19 TGTGCCAGTAGTATAGGACAGACAACTAATGAAAAACTGTTTTTT CASSIGQTTNEKLFF
TRBJ2-2 NA NA TRBV30 TGTGCCTGGAGTGTACCTCGGGGAGGACGGAGCACCGGGGAGCTGTTTTTT CAWSVPRGGRSTGELFF